Listed below are T cell receptor beta chains from one sample, sequenced in a study of patients and donors after allogeneic stem cell transplantation. TCRdb processed the RT-PCR reads anew with MiXCR; each CDR3 protein has one entry. The table includes under 200,000 distinct CDR3 sequences, 24% detected once. Specimen: blood, either unsorted or a sorted T cell fraction (not recorded which). These TCRs come from a human donor who was either an allogeneic HSCT recipient or a stem cell or donor lymphocyte infusion donor (not recorded which). It is not recorded whose cells these are; they may come from a transplant donor. Both conserved end residues are part of each CDR3. A D gene is named only where the DNA matches it firmly. A row's size may be missing; if present it is once, few, many or a size class.

>TRBD1|TRBJ1-3|few|TRBV10-3
CATLGTASDTIYF
TGTGCCACATTAGGGACAGCTTCGGACACCATATATTTT
>TRBD2|TRBJ2-7|-|TRBV5-5
CASSSNLAGVGEQYF
TGTGCCAGCAGCTCTAATCTAGCGGGAGTAGGCGAGCAGTACTTC
>TRBD2|TRBJ2-2|-|TRBV14
CASSPREGLSTGELFF
TGTGCCAGCAGCCCGCGGGAGGGCCTTAGCACCGGGGAGCTGTTTTTT
>-|TRBJ2-2|-|TRBV29-1
CSVGDEPGELFF
TGCAGCGTTGGGGACGAACCCGGGGAGCTGTTTTTT
>TRBD1|TRBJ1-1|many|TRBV12-3/TRBV12-4
CASRSRGRRTEAFF
TGTGCCAGCCGAAGTAGGGGGCGAAGGACTGAAGCTTTCTTT
>-|TRBJ1-1|-|TRBV7-9
CASSLIRGQKYYEAFF
TGTGCCAGCAGCTTAATAAGGGGTCAGAAATATTATGAAGCTTTCTTT
>TRBD2|TRBJ2-4|-|TRBV20-1
CSARDTRGGTKNIQYF
TGCAGTGCTAGAGATACGCGGGGGGGAACGAAAAACATTCAGTACTTC
>-|TRBJ2-5|few|TRBV7-2
CASSHYFWGETQYF
TGTGCCAGCAGCCACTACTTTTGGGGGGAGACCCAGTACTTC
>-|TRBJ1-5|-|TRBV5-1
CASSLEGHNQPQHF
TGCGCCAGCAGCTTGGAGGGACACAATCAGCCCCAGCATTTT
>-|TRBJ1-5|-|TRBV6-1
CASIGEAEHSNQPQHF
TGTGCCAGCATTGGGGAGGCGGAACATAGCAATCAGCCCCAGCATTTT
>-|TRBJ2-7|few|TRBV29-1
CSVYPSAPLSYEQYF
TGCAGCGTCTACCCTAGCGCCCCGTTATCCTACGAGCAGTACTTC
>-|TRBJ1-1|-|TRBV15
CATSRQPRQVCTEAFF
TGTGCCACCAGCAGACAGCCCAGGCAAGTGTGCACTGAAGCTTTCTTT
>-|TRBJ2-3|few|TRBV7-9
CASSPLGVSTDTQYF
TGTGCCAGCAGCCCCCTCGGGGTGTCGACAGATACGCAGTATTTT
>-|TRBJ2-3|-|TRBV5-1
CASSPPIGSDTQYF
TGCGCCAGCAGCCCCCCGATAGGTAGCGATACGCAGTATTTT
>TRBD1|TRBJ1-1|many|TRBV9
CASSARPGTVGTEAFF
TGTGCCAGCAGCGCCCGTCCCGGGACAGTGGGCACTGAAGCTTTCTTT
>-|TRBJ1-2|-|TRBV7-9
CASSRLSPAGQVNGYTF
TGTGCCAGCAGCCGATTAAGTCCGGCAGGGCAGGTTAATGGCTACACCTTC
>TRBD2|TRBJ2-3|-|TRBV20-1
CSAVREGADTQYF
TGCAGTGCTGTAAGGGAGGGCGCAGATACGCAGTATTTT
>TRBD1|TRBJ2-7|-|TRBV5-1
CASSSTYGTVTGEQYF
TGCGCCAGCAGCTCTACCTACGGGACAGTGACGGGGGAGCAGTACTTC
>-|TRBJ1-1|-|TRBV29-1
CSVETAPGGAFF
TGCAGCGTGGAGACAGCGCCGGGTGGAGCTTTCTTT
>-|TRBJ1-4|few|TRBV10-3
CAISEGGSDEKLFF
TGTGCCATCAGTGAAGGGGGATCCGATGAAAAACTGTTTTTT
>TRBD2|TRBJ2-1|few|TRBV12-3/TRBV12-4
CASTDVSRLAGVNEQFF
TGTGCCAGCACCGACGTTTCTCGTCTAGCGGGAGTAAATGAGCAGTTCTTC
>-|TRBJ1-4|few|TRBV29-1
CSVGLTHNEKLFF
TGCAGCGTAGGCCTCACCCACAATGAAAAACTGTTTTTT
>TRBD2|TRBJ2-1|-|TRBV20-1
CSARDYVLAGEHNEQFF
TGCAGTGCTAGAGATTATGTGCTAGCGGGAGAACACAATGAGCAGTTCTTC
>-|TRBJ1-2|few|TRBV7-9
CASSLDLRWYGYTF
TGTGCCAGCAGCTTAGACCTTAGATGGTATGGCTACACCTTC
>TRBD2|TRBJ2-5|-|TRBV28
CASSFDSGQETQYF
TGTGCCAGCAGTTTCGATAGCGGGCAAGAGACCCAGTACTTC
>TRBD1|TRBJ2-7|few|TRBV4-3
CASSQYLGTGSYEQYF
TGCGCCAGCAGCCAATACCTCGGGACAGGGAGCTACGAGCAGTACTTC
>-|TRBJ2-2|few|TRBV5-1
CASSRKAPLLNTGELFF
TGCGCCAGCAGTCGCAAGGCCCCGTTACTGAACACCGGGGAGCTGTTTTTT
>TRBD2|TRBJ2-1|once|TRBV10-3
CAISESQRLAGGGEQFF
TGTGCCATCAGTGAGTCCCAAAGACTAGCGGGAGGAGGTGAGCAGTTCTTC
>TRBD1|TRBJ2-2|-|TRBV20-1
CSASGGGRTGELFF
TGCAGTGCTTCAGGGGGCGGAAGGACCGGGGAGCTGTTTTTT
>-|TRBJ2-7|-|TRBV5-1
CASSGDLAASYEQYF
TGCGCCAGCAGCGGGGATCTCGCAGCGTCCTACGAGCAGTACTTC
>-|TRBJ1-3|many|TRBV6-5
CASRSTGNSGNTIYF
TGTGCCAGCAGGAGTACAGGGAACTCTGGAAACACCATATATTTT
>TRBD1|TRBJ2-1|few|TRBV27
CASSPSGGLFGLYNEQFF
TGTGCCAGCAGCCCTTCAGGGGGATTGTTTGGTTTGTACAATGAGCAGTTCTTC